A selection of T cell receptor beta chains follows, all from one sample in a study of breast tumors, draining lymph nodes, adjacent tissues. TCRdb re-analysed the multiplex PCR reads in MiXCR, keeping a single row per CDR3 protein. The sample lists about 25,000 distinct CDR3 sequences; approximately 23% were seen once. The specimen was breast tumor tissue. The receptors come from a female donor with breast cancer. Some clones in this sample may be carry-over from other donors' samples. Both conserved end residues are part of each CDR3. D genes are given only for firm matches. Clone size is stated in some rows and not others, as once, few, many or a class when expanded.

CDR3nt: TGTGCCAGCAGGAATCCGTCCTCTGGAAACACCATATATTTT; CDR3aa: CASRNPSSGNTIYF; d_gene: -; j_gene: TRBJ1-3; v_gene: TRBV6-2/TRBV6-3; abundance: many
CDR3nt: TGTGCCAGCAGCTTAGATGGGGCGGATTTGAAGCATCAGCCCCAGCATTTT; CDR3aa: CASSLDGADLKHQPQHF; d_gene: -; j_gene: TRBJ1-5; v_gene: TRBV11-3; abundance: many
CDR3nt: TGTGCCAGCAGACTATCACAGGGGCGTGGGATGAACACTGAAGCTTTCTTT; CDR3aa: CASRLSQGRGMNTEAFF; d_gene: TRBD1; j_gene: TRBJ1-1; v_gene: TRBV28; abundance: -
CDR3nt: TGTGCCAGCAGCTTAGCGGGGTATGGAGAAAAACTGTTTTTT; CDR3aa: CASSLAGYGEKLFF; d_gene: -; j_gene: TRBJ1-4; v_gene: TRBV11-2; abundance: many
CDR3nt: TGTGCCAGCAGCGTAGGACAGGACGACTCCTATGGCTACACCTTC; CDR3aa: CASSVGQDDSYGYTF; d_gene: -; j_gene: TRBJ1-2; v_gene: TRBV9; abundance: many
CDR3nt: TGTGCCAGCAGCCTGACAGCGCCCACAGATACGCAGTATTTT; CDR3aa: CASSLTAPTDTQYF; d_gene: -; j_gene: TRBJ2-3; v_gene: TRBV12-3/TRBV12-4; abundance: many
CDR3nt: TGTGCCAGCAGCTTCCGGCAGAGCGGGTCAAACACCGGGGAGCTGTTTTTT; CDR3aa: CASSFRQSGSNTGELFF; d_gene: -; j_gene: TRBJ2-2; v_gene: TRBV7-2; abundance: many
CDR3nt: TGTGCCAGCAAGGAAGGATGGACTAGCTCCTACGAGCAGTACTTC; CDR3aa: CASKEGWTSSYEQYF; d_gene: TRBD2; j_gene: TRBJ2-7; v_gene: TRBV6-1; abundance: many
CDR3nt: TGTGCCAGCAGGCTTGGGGCGGGAGAGTACAATGAGCAGTTCTTC; CDR3aa: CASRLGAGEYNEQFF; d_gene: TRBD2; j_gene: TRBJ2-1; v_gene: TRBV27; abundance: many
CDR3nt: TGTGCCAGTAGTAGCGGGGTGAGCTCCTACGAGCAGTACTTC; CDR3aa: CASSSGVSSYEQYF; d_gene: -; j_gene: TRBJ2-7; v_gene: TRBV19; abundance: -
CDR3nt: TGTGCCAGCAGTCTCAGGACAGGGGGCAGGGAGACCCAGTACTTC; CDR3aa: CASSLRTGGRETQYF; d_gene: TRBD1; j_gene: TRBJ2-5; v_gene: TRBV2; abundance: many
CDR3nt: TGCGCCAGCAGCTTGGAAGCGGGAACAGATACGCAGTATTTT; CDR3aa: CASSLEAGTDTQYF; d_gene: TRBD2; j_gene: TRBJ2-3; v_gene: TRBV5-1; abundance: medium-sized
CDR3nt: TGTGCCAGCAGCCGAGTCCCAAGGGGGTCCGGGGTTTGGGAGCAGTACTTC; CDR3aa: CASSRVPRGSGVWEQYF; d_gene: -; j_gene: TRBJ2-7; v_gene: TRBV14; abundance: many
CDR3nt: TGTGCCAGCAGCTTACGGACTAGCGGGAGGGTGAATGAGCAGTTCTTC; CDR3aa: CASSLRTSGRVNEQFF; d_gene: TRBD2; j_gene: TRBJ2-1; v_gene: TRBV7-2; abundance: medium-sized
CDR3nt: TGCAGTGCTAGAGATTTGGTCCCACGCGGGAGGCCGCATGATGAGCAGTTCTTC; CDR3aa: CSARDLVPRGRPHDEQFF; d_gene: TRBD2; j_gene: TRBJ2-1; v_gene: TRBV20-1; abundance: many
CDR3nt: TGTGCCAGCAGCGTAAGCGGGAAGGCTGGTCAGGAGCAGTTCTTC; CDR3aa: CASSVSGKAGQEQFF; d_gene: TRBD2; j_gene: TRBJ2-1; v_gene: TRBV9; abundance: many
CDR3nt: TGTGCCAGCAGCTTAGGACTAGCGGGAGGGATGGGTGAGCAGTTCTTC; CDR3aa: CASSLGLAGGMGEQFF; d_gene: TRBD2; j_gene: TRBJ2-1; v_gene: TRBV7-2; abundance: many
CDR3nt: TGTGCCAGCAGCCAATATAGACTAGCGGGAGCGGATGAGCAGTACTTC; CDR3aa: CASSQYRLAGADEQYF; d_gene: TRBD2; j_gene: TRBJ2-7; v_gene: TRBV14; abundance: -
CDR3nt: TGTGCCAGCAGCCGGACCCCCGAAGAGGTCGGAAACACCATATATTTT; CDR3aa: CASSRTPEEVGNTIYF; d_gene: -; j_gene: TRBJ1-3; v_gene: TRBV5-8; abundance: many
CDR3nt: TGCGCCAGCAGCTTAGGGGAAACCCGAGCTGATACGCAGTATTTT; CDR3aa: CASSLGETRADTQYF; d_gene: -; j_gene: TRBJ2-3; v_gene: TRBV5-1; abundance: many
CDR3nt: TGTGCCATCAGTGGCCGGGACGGTCACTCTGGAAACACCATATATTTT; CDR3aa: CAISGRDGHSGNTIYF; d_gene: -; j_gene: TRBJ1-3; v_gene: TRBV10-3; abundance: many
CDR3nt: TGCAGTGCTAGCGTGGGACTACGTTTGGGGGTGCAGTTCTTC; CDR3aa: CSASVGLRLGVQFF; d_gene: TRBD2; j_gene: TRBJ2-1; v_gene: TRBV20-1; abundance: many
CDR3nt: TGTGCCAGCAGCCCAAGGGACAGGGGGGTCTACGAGCAGTACTTC; CDR3aa: CASSPRDRGVYEQYF; d_gene: TRBD1; j_gene: TRBJ2-7; v_gene: TRBV7-2; abundance: many
CDR3nt: TGCAGTGCTAGAGCGGACAGAATTATCGGGCCCCAGCATTTT; CDR3aa: CSARADRIIGPQHF; d_gene: -; j_gene: TRBJ1-5; v_gene: TRBV20-1; abundance: many
CDR3nt: TGTGCCAGCAGCCGCACTAGCGGGGGCGGGGGTACGCAGTATTTT; CDR3aa: CASSRTSGGGGTQYF; d_gene: TRBD2; j_gene: TRBJ2-3; v_gene: TRBV28; abundance: few
CDR3nt: TGCGCCAGCAGCCAAGGGGACACCTACGAGCAGTACTTC; CDR3aa: CASSQGDTYEQYF; d_gene: -; j_gene: TRBJ2-7; v_gene: TRBV4-1; abundance: many
CDR3nt: TGTGCCAGCAGCTTTTACCTCCGGGACTTCCATGGCTACACCTTC; CDR3aa: CASSFYLRDFHGYTF; d_gene: -; j_gene: TRBJ1-2; v_gene: TRBV7-9; abundance: many
CDR3nt: TGTGCCAGCAGCCAGGGGACAGGGTATGGCTATGGCTACACCTTC; CDR3aa: CASSQGTGYGYGYTF; d_gene: TRBD1; j_gene: TRBJ1-2; v_gene: TRBV14; abundance: many
CDR3nt: TGCAGCGTTGATCACGGCCAGCGGGGGGCCAACGTCCTGACTTTC; CDR3aa: CSVDHGQRGANVLTF; d_gene: -; j_gene: TRBJ2-6; v_gene: TRBV29-1; abundance: many
CDR3nt: TGTGCCAGCAGCGACGGAGGCAGTTACACAGATACGCAGTATTTT; CDR3aa: CASSDGGSYTDTQYF; d_gene: -; j_gene: TRBJ2-3; v_gene: TRBV9; abundance: many
CDR3nt: TGTGCCAGCAGTTTATTGGACACGGGCTACACCTTC; CDR3aa: CASSLLDTGYTF; d_gene: -; j_gene: TRBJ1-2; v_gene: TRBV28; abundance: few
CDR3nt: TGTGCCAGCTCATCCCGCACTGGAGCGGGAGGGCCTTACTACGAGCAGTACTTC; CDR3aa: CASSSRTGAGGPYYEQYF; d_gene: TRBD2; j_gene: TRBJ2-7; v_gene: TRBV18; abundance: -
CDR3nt: TGTGCCAGCAGTGAAGGGACAGGGGGCAATTCACCCCTCCACTTT; CDR3aa: CASSEGTGGNSPLHF; d_gene: TRBD1; j_gene: TRBJ1-6; v_gene: TRBV6-1; abundance: -
CDR3nt: TGTGCCAGCAGCTTAGGGCCGGGTAGTGGCTATGGCTACACCTTC; CDR3aa: CASSLGPGSGYGYTF; d_gene: -; j_gene: TRBJ1-2; v_gene: TRBV11-2; abundance: many
CDR3nt: TGTGCCAGCAGTGCCCCAGGGAGCTCCTACAATGAGCAGTTCTTC; CDR3aa: CASSAPGSSYNEQFF; d_gene: -; j_gene: TRBJ2-1; v_gene: TRBV7-8; abundance: -
CDR3nt: TGCAGTGCTAGGGAGACTAGCATGATAAATGAGCAGTTCTTC; CDR3aa: CSARETSMINEQFF; d_gene: TRBD2; j_gene: TRBJ2-1; v_gene: TRBV20-1; abundance: -
CDR3nt: TGTGCCACCCGGGACTCTCAAGAGACCCAGTACTTC; CDR3aa: CATRDSQETQYF; d_gene: -; j_gene: TRBJ2-5; v_gene: TRBV24-1; abundance: many
CDR3nt: TGTGCCAGCAGCCTCCGAGGGACTAGCGGCACAGATACGCAGTATTTT; CDR3aa: CASSLRGTSGTDTQYF; d_gene: TRBD2; j_gene: TRBJ2-3; v_gene: TRBV25-1; abundance: many
CDR3nt: TGTGCCAGCAGTGATAACCGGCAAGGAGGCGAGCAGTACTTC; CDR3aa: CASSDNRQGGEQYF; d_gene: -; j_gene: TRBJ2-7; v_gene: TRBV6-1; abundance: many
CDR3nt: TGTGCCAGCAGCTTTGGGGGACATATCTACGAGCAGTACTTC; CDR3aa: CASSFGGHIYEQYF; d_gene: -; j_gene: TRBJ2-7; v_gene: TRBV11-2; abundance: many
CDR3nt: TGCGCCAGCAGCCAAGGGGCCCGAGGGACCTACAATGAGCAGTTCTTC; CDR3aa: CASSQGARGTYNEQFF; d_gene: -; j_gene: TRBJ2-1; v_gene: TRBV4-1; abundance: many
CDR3nt: TGTGCCAGCAGTATCCCAAATGGAAACACCATATATTTT; CDR3aa: CASSIPNGNTIYF; d_gene: -; j_gene: TRBJ1-3; v_gene: TRBV28; abundance: few
CDR3nt: TGCAGTGCTAGGGGCCAGGGACTTCGCGAGCAGTACTTC; CDR3aa: CSARGQGLREQYF; d_gene: -; j_gene: TRBJ2-7; v_gene: TRBV20-1; abundance: -
CDR3nt: TGCGCCAGCAGCCCATCCCAGGGGTTCTCTGGAAACACCATATATTTT; CDR3aa: CASSPSQGFSGNTIYF; d_gene: -; j_gene: TRBJ1-3; v_gene: TRBV4-1; abundance: many
CDR3nt: TGCAGCGTTGTGGGACACTACAATGAGCAGTTCTTC; CDR3aa: CSVVGHYNEQFF; d_gene: -; j_gene: TRBJ2-1; v_gene: TRBV29-1; abundance: many
CDR3nt: TGCAGTGCTAGGGGCCTAGCTGACGAGCAGTACTTC; CDR3aa: CSARGLADEQYF; d_gene: -; j_gene: TRBJ2-7; v_gene: TRBV20-1; abundance: -
CDR3nt: TGTGCCAGCTCACTTGTAACCTCTCCCAGGGACCTTGGCTATGGCTACACCTTC; CDR3aa: CASSLVTSPRDLGYGYTF; d_gene: -; j_gene: TRBJ1-2; v_gene: TRBV18; abundance: few
CDR3nt: TGCAGTGCTAGATCCCAAGCAGGAGCTGTGCCCGAGCAGTACTTC; CDR3aa: CSARSQAGAVPEQYF; d_gene: -; j_gene: TRBJ2-7; v_gene: TRBV20-1; abundance: -
CDR3nt: TGTGCCAGCAGTTTTAACGGGACTAGCGGAACAAACCCCCCAGATACGCAGTATTTT; CDR3aa: CASSFNGTSGTNPPDTQYF; d_gene: TRBD2; j_gene: TRBJ2-3; v_gene: TRBV27; abundance: -
CDR3nt: TGCGCCAGCAGCCTCGGGGGCGGCTATGGCTACCCCTTC; CDR3aa: CASSLGGGYGYPF; d_gene: -; j_gene: TRBJ1-2; v_gene: TRBV6-5; abundance: -
CDR3nt: TGTGCCATCAGATCGGGACAGAGCTCCTACGAGCAGTACTTC; CDR3aa: CAIRSGQSSYEQYF; d_gene: TRBD1; j_gene: TRBJ2-7; v_gene: TRBV10-3; abundance: many
CDR3nt: TGCGCCAGCAGACTCCGGGGGGCGAACACTGAAGCTTTCTTT; CDR3aa: CASRLRGANTEAFF; d_gene: -; j_gene: TRBJ1-1; v_gene: TRBV5-1; abundance: once
CDR3nt: TGTGCCTGGAGTGTAGGACAAATCCGGGAGACCCAGTACTTC; CDR3aa: CAWSVGQIRETQYF; d_gene: -; j_gene: TRBJ2-5; v_gene: TRBV30; abundance: many
CDR3nt: TGTGCCAGCAGTTACTCTTCTGACAGGGGTGGCTACACCTTC; CDR3aa: CASSYSSDRGGYTF; d_gene: TRBD1; j_gene: TRBJ1-2; v_gene: TRBV11-2; abundance: many
CDR3nt: TGTGCCGGCATCCCACTCGGGGTAAGCTCCTACAATGAGCAGTTCTTC; CDR3aa: CAGIPLGVSSYNEQFF; d_gene: -; j_gene: TRBJ2-1; v_gene: TRBV27; abundance: -
CDR3nt: TGCGCCAGCAGCCAAGATGGACAGAGTTCTGGCTACACCTTC; CDR3aa: CASSQDGQSSGYTF; d_gene: -; j_gene: TRBJ1-2; v_gene: TRBV4-1; abundance: many
CDR3nt: TGTGCCAGCAGCTTGACTAGCGGGACAGATACGCAGTATTTT; CDR3aa: CASSLTSGTDTQYF; d_gene: TRBD2; j_gene: TRBJ2-3; v_gene: TRBV7-3; abundance: medium-sized
CDR3nt: TGTGCCAGCAGCCAAAGAACCGGGACAGGGGGCAAAGATACGCAGTATTTT; CDR3aa: CASSQRTGTGGKDTQYF; d_gene: TRBD1; j_gene: TRBJ2-3; v_gene: TRBV3-1; abundance: many
CDR3nt: TGCGCCAGCAGTGAGTCGCTAGGGCTGGGTAATGAGCAGTTCTTC; CDR3aa: CASSESLGLGNEQFF; d_gene: -; j_gene: TRBJ2-1; v_gene: TRBV10-2; abundance: many
CDR3nt: TGTGCCAGCAGCCTAATGACCGGACAGGGCACAGATACGCAGTATTTT; CDR3aa: CASSLMTGQGTDTQYF; d_gene: TRBD1; j_gene: TRBJ2-3; v_gene: TRBV7-8; abundance: many